The rows below give T cell receptor beta chains drawn from one sample of a study of T cells in Graves' hyperthyroidism and ophthalmopathy. TCRdb called the multiplex PCR reads again in MiXCR, with one record for every CDR3 protein. This table holds over 350,000 distinct CDR3 sequences, approximately 15% found once. The sequenced material came from blood. Source of these receptors: a man between 18 and 35 years old with Graves' ophthalmopathy. Both conserved end residues are part of each CDR3. D genes are given only for firm matches. Some rows have no size entry. The others give once, few or many, or a class for an expanded clone.

NA	TRBV7-3	many	TRBJ2-3	TGTGCCAGCAGCATACTACTAACGGGAGAAGCAGATACGCAGTATTTT	CASSILLTGEADTQYF
NA	TRBV29-1	many	TRBJ2-2	TGCAGCGTCTCTCAAACCCAGGGGACGAACACCGGGGAGCTGTTTTTT	CSVSQTQGTNTGELFF
NA	TRBV5-6	many	TRBJ2-1	TGTGCCAGCACCTCCGGCAGTTCGGATGAGCAGTTCTTC	CASTSGSSDEQFF
TRBD1	TRBV10-3	many	TRBJ2-7	TGTGCCATCAGTAACGGACAGGGCCCCTACGAGCAGTACTTC	CAISNGQGPYEQYF
NA	TRBV20-1	few	TRBJ2-7	TGCAGTGCTAGGAAATCAGGCCCGCGGTCCTACGAGCAGTACTTC	CSARKSGPRSYEQYF
TRBD1	TRBV3-1	many	TRBJ1-5	TGTGCCAGCAGCCAGCAACAGGGGATTAATCAGCCCCAGCATTTT	CASSQQQGINQPQHF
NA	TRBV27	NA	TRBJ2-7	TGTGCCAGCAGTCCCTTCGCCGGGGCCTCCTCCTACGAGCAGTACTTC	CASSPFAGASSYEQYF
TRBD2	TRBV20-1	NA	TRBJ2-5	TGCAGTGCTCAGACCCCCGGGACTAGCGGGGGAGGACCCCAAGAGACCCAGTACTTC	CSAQTPGTSGGGPQETQYF
NA	TRBV24-1	many	TRBJ2-1	TGTGCCACCGAGAGGGGGGGCCAAATTGAGCAGTTCTTC	CATERGGQIEQFF
TRBD1	TRBV2	many	TRBJ2-7	TGTGCCAGCAGTGAACAGGGGGCGGTCGAGCAGTACTTC	CASSEQGAVEQYF
NA	TRBV7-2	NA	TRBJ2-5	TGTGCCAGCAGCTTCCAGAGGGGGGGACAAGAGACCCAGTACTTC	CASSFQRGGQETQYF
NA	TRBV6-1	NA	TRBJ1-1	TGTGCCAGCTCACCACCGTTCGGGGTCTCTGAAGCTTTCTTT	CASSPPFGVSEAFF
NA	TRBV7-8	many	TRBJ1-3	TGTGCCAGCAGCCAGGACCCCTCTCAGGGAAGCACCATATATTTT	CASSQDPSQGSTIYF
NA	TRBV5-6	many	TRBJ1-2	TGTGCCAGCAGCTTGGGCAGCTCCTATGGCTACACCTTC	CASSLGSSYGYTF
TRBD1	TRBV7-7	NA	TRBJ2-6	TGTGCCAGCAGCCTAGTAGCGACAGGGGCCTCTGGGGCCAACGTCCTGACTTTC	CASSLVATGASGANVLTF
NA	TRBV29-1	few	TRBJ2-7	TGCAGCGCCAACCCCGGGACCGACCCCTACGAGCAGTACTTC	CSANPGTDPYEQYF
NA	TRBV27	many	TRBJ1-5	TGTGCCAGCAGCCCCGGTGTCGGGTTTCAGCCCCAGCATTTT	CASSPGVGFQPQHF
NA	TRBV5-1	many	TRBJ2-7	TGCGCCAGCAGCTTGCCATCTCCCATCGAGCAGTACTTC	CASSLPSPIEQYF
NA	TRBV5-1	NA	TRBJ1-2	TGCGCCAGCAGCTTGACGGCTGGCGGGGCCGGTGGCTACACCTTC	CASSLTAGGAGGYTF
NA	TRBV30	many	TRBJ2-1	TGTGCCTGGAGTTTCAAGACTGGTCGTGAGTTCTTC	CAWSFKTGREFF
TRBD2	TRBV18	NA	TRBJ2-1	TGTGCCAGCTCACCCTCGGATGAGCGGGGGGGCTCTGAGCAGTTCTTC	CASSPSDERGGSEQFF
TRBD1	TRBV10-3	NA	TRBJ1-2	TGTGCCATCAGTGAGGGGGACAGCGACTATGGCTACACCTTC	CAISEGDSDYGYTF
NA	TRBV9	NA	TRBJ2-3	TGTGCCAGCAGCGTAGCCGAACAGGGAGGAGAGACAGATACGCAGTATTTT	CASSVAEQGGETDTQYF
NA	TRBV24-1	few	TRBJ2-1	TGTGCCACCTCAACCCCCCGAGACAGCTACAATGAGCAGTTCTTC	CATSTPRDSYNEQFF
NA	TRBV2	many	TRBJ1-2	TGTGCCAGCATCCAGGATTGGGGGTCGGATGGCTACACCTTC	CASIQDWGSDGYTF
TRBD2	TRBV11-2	many	TRBJ2-1	TGTGCCAGCAGCGTCCGGACTAGCGGGGGGACCTACAATGAGCAGTTCTTC	CASSVRTSGGTYNEQFF
NA	TRBV14	NA	TRBJ1-1	TGTGCCAGCAGCCAAATTACGGGACGGGGATTGACTGAAGCTTTCTTT	CASSQITGRGLTEAFF
TRBD1	TRBV7-9	few	TRBJ2-1	TGTGCCAGCAGCTTAAGGACAGGTTCTGGTGAGCAGTTCTTC	CASSLRTGSGEQFF
TRBD2	TRBV9	NA	TRBJ2-1	TGTGCCAGCAGCGGACTAGCGGGGGGCCTGGTGGGCTCCTACAATGAGCAGTTCTTC	CASSGLAGGLVGSYNEQFF
NA	TRBV2	many	TRBJ2-7	TGTGCCAGCAGGGCCCCCTTTGCGCCTAGCTACGAGCAGTACTTC	CASRAPFAPSYEQYF
TRBD2	TRBV13	many	TRBJ2-7	TGTGCCAGCCGTCTCGGGGGGAACCTCGCCTACGAGCAGTACTTC	CASRLGGNLAYEQYF
NA	TRBV9	many	TRBJ1-5	TGTGCCAGCAGCGTGTCAGGGGTCAATCAGCCCCAGCATTTT	CASSVSGVNQPQHF
NA	TRBV19	few	TRBJ1-2	TGTGCCAGTAGTCCTGGGATCCGCTCCTATGGCTACACCTTC	CASSPGIRSYGYTF
NA	TRBV2	many	TRBJ1-4	TGTGCCAGCAGTGCCAGGAGCACTTCAGCAACTAATGAAAAACTGTTTTTT	CASSARSTSATNEKLFF
NA	TRBV11-2	NA	TRBJ2-5	TGTGCCAGCAGCCGTAAGGGGGTAGCAGAGACCCAGTACTTC	CASSRKGVAETQYF
NA	TRBV9	NA	TRBJ2-2	TGTGCCAGCAAAAAGGCAGGCGCCGGGGAGCTGTTTTTT	CASKKAGAGELFF
TRBD1	TRBV6-1	NA	TRBJ2-7	TGTGCCAGCAGTGAAGACAGGGGGAGCGAGCAGTACTTC	CASSEDRGSEQYF
TRBD1	TRBV10-3	NA	TRBJ1-6	TGTGCCATCAGACAGGACAGGGAATTATCACCCCTCCACTTT	CAIRQDRELSPLHF
TRBD2	TRBV11-2	NA	TRBJ2-5	TGTGCCAGCAGCTTCGGACTAGCGGGCCTTCAAGAGGCCCAGTACTTC	CASSFGLAGLQEAQYF
TRBD1	TRBV6-1	many	TRBJ2-3	TGTGCCAGCAGAGAAAGGGGGCGGGTCCACACAGATACGCAGTATTTT	CASRERGRVHTDTQYF
NA	TRBV5-1	many	TRBJ2-7	TGCGCCAGCAGCTTGAGAAGGTCCTCCTACGAGCAGTACTTC	CASSLRRSSYEQYF
TRBD1	TRBV20-1	few	TRBJ1-2	TGCAGTCTCCACACCGAAGGACAGGGAGACTATGGCTACACCTTC	CSLHTEGQGDYGYTF
TRBD1	TRBV20-1	many	TRBJ2-1	TGCAGTGCTAGCCTGGGACAGACCCCCTACAATGAGCAGTTCTTC	CSASLGQTPYNEQFF
TRBD1	TRBV13	NA	TRBJ2-3	TGTGCCAGCAGCTTCGGGACAGGGACATCCTGGGATACGCAGTATTTT	CASSFGTGTSWDTQYF
NA	TRBV10-2	NA	TRBJ1-5	TGCGCCAGCAGTGAGCCAGGTAATCAGCCCCAGCATTTT	CASSEPGNQPQHF
TRBD1	TRBV6-1	many	TRBJ2-5	TGTGCCAGCAGTGAACCCGACAGGGGCCTCGAGACCCAGTACTTC	CASSEPDRGLETQYF
NA	TRBV7-9	many	TRBJ1-2	TGTGCCAGCAGGTCGCCGGGACACTTAGGCTATGGCTACACCTTC	CASRSPGHLGYGYTF
NA	TRBV20-1	many	TRBJ1-5	TGCAGTGCTAGAGATATTCAAGCGTTACAGCCCCAGCATTTT	CSARDIQALQPQHF
NA	TRBV11-2	many	TRBJ2-5	TGTGCCAGCAGCTTAGGCGGGGCCCAAGAGACCCAGTACTTC	CASSLGGAQETQYF
NA	TRBV10-3	few	TRBJ2-2	TGTGCCATCAGTCCTCTGGGGGGCCTTAACACCGGGGAGCTGTTTTTT	CAISPLGGLNTGELFF
NA	TRBV18	many	TRBJ2-3	TGTGCCAGCTCACCACAGGACTCCACAGATACGCAGTATTTT	CASSPQDSTDTQYF
NA	TRBV3-1	many	TRBJ1-1	TGTGCCAGCAGCCACGGCAAGAACACTGAAGCTTTCTTT	CASSHGKNTEAFF
NA	TRBV9	few	TRBJ2-7	TGTGCCAGCAGCGTAGAGGTGACTCCTGCCTACGAGCAGTACTTC	CASSVEVTPAYEQYF
NA	TRBV18	many	TRBJ2-3	TGTGCCAGCTCACCACCGGTAAGGGGTGCAGATACGCAGTATTTT	CASSPPVRGADTQYF
NA	TRBV11-2	many	TRBJ1-4	TGTGCCAGCAGCTTAGGTGGGGATGCTGAAAAACTGTTTTTT	CASSLGGDAEKLFF